A selection of T cell receptor beta chains follows, all from one sample in a study of blood T cell repertoires in COVID-19. Profiling relied on immunoSEQ multiplex PCR, and the TCRdb table lists in-frame clones only, not all of them. The table includes around 50,000 clones, more than 80% detected once. Material for sequencing was peripheral blood. These receptors were collected from a human donor in a cohort sampled during active COVID-19. Each CDR3 is given with its conserved first and last residue. Fields, in order: D gene, J gene, CDR3 length, clone size, V gene, CDR3 protein, CDR3 DNA. A D gene is named only where the DNA matches it firmly. A clone size is listed for some rows: how often the clone was seen (once, few, many), or a class if it is expanded.

>TRBD1|TRBJ1-5|16|few|TRBV6-1
CASSATPDRGSQPQHF
TGTGCCAGCAGTGCCACTCCGGACAGGGGTTCTCAGCCCCAGCATTTT
>TRBD2|TRBJ2-3|16|few|TRBV3-1/TRBV3-2
CASSQGLAGRWDTQYF
TGTGCCAGCAGCCAAGGACTAGCGGGAAGATGGGATACGCAGTATTTT
>-|TRBJ1-4|14|-|TRBV5-8
CATPADVGSEKLFF
TGTGCCACCCCCGCAGATGTGGGCAGTGAAAAACTGTTTTTT
>TRBD2|TRBJ2-3|13|-|TRBV12-3/TRBV12-4
CASSGTSGGHRYF
TGTGCCAGCTCCGGGACTAGCGGGGGTCATCGGTATTTT
>-|TRBJ1-1|13|-|TRBV6-6
CASTKQWNTEAFF
TGTGCCAGCACGAAACAGTGGAACACTGAAGCTTTCTTT
>-|TRBJ2-1|17|-|TRBV4-3
CASSQEKRVHPYNEQFF
TGCGCCAGCAGCCAAGAGAAGAGGGTTCACCCCTACAATGAGCAGTTCTTC
>-|TRBJ1-1|10|-|TRBV12-3/TRBV12-4
CASKAREAFF
TGTGCCAGCAAGGCCAGGGAAGCTTTCTTT
>TRBD1|TRBJ1-6|14|-|TRBV7-8
CASSPTGNSSPLHF
TGTGCCAGCAGCCCGACAGGGAACAGTTCACCCCTCCACTTT
>TRBD2|TRBJ2-1|15|-|TRBV19
CASSPLRGLYNEQFF
TGTGCCAGTAGTCCGCTGCGGGGGTTATACAATGAGCAGTTCTTC
>-|TRBJ1-6|19|-|TRBV30
CAWSVISVLERFYNSPLHF
TGTGCCTGGAGCGTTATTAGTGTATTGGAGCGATTCTATAATTCACCCCTCCACTTT
>-|TRBJ1-5|18|once|TRBV28
CASSSLDRPPYSNQPQHF
TGTGCCAGCAGTTCCTTGGACAGACCTCCTTATAGCAATCAGCCCCAGCATTTT
>TRBD1|TRBJ1-2|15|once|TRBV7-2
CASSSSTGAGYGYTF
TGTGCCAGCAGCTCATCGACAGGGGCAGGGTATGGCTACACCTTC
>-|TRBJ2-1|14|-|TRBV5-5
CASSLALSVNEQFF
TGTGCCAGCAGCTTGGCACTCTCTGTGAATGAGCAGTTCTTC
>-|TRBJ2-3|15|-|TRBV2
CAKRQVINRTDTQYF
TGTGCCAAGAGACAGGTCATCAATCGGACAGATACGCAGTATTTT
>-|TRBJ2-4|16|-|TRBV29-1
CSVGDTGSIAKNIQYF
TGCAGCGTTGGAGATACAGGTTCGATAGCCAAAAACATTCAGTACTTC
>-|TRBJ1-3|17|-|TRBV7-9
CASSSRISRGSGNTIYF
TGTGCCAGCAGCTCCAGAATCTCCAGAGGCTCTGGAAACACCATATATTTT
>-|TRBJ2-3|16|-|TRBV6-2/TRBV6-3
CASSSGWSTGTDTQYF
TGTGCCAGCAGTTCAGGGTGGTCGACGGGTACAGATACGCAGTATTTT
>TRBD1|TRBJ1-2|18|-|TRBV4-2
CASSQGGDRVVANYGYTF
TGTGCCAGCAGCCAAGGAGGGGACAGGGTTGTGGCTAACTATGGCTACACCTTC
>TRBD2|TRBJ2-1|16|-|TRBV11-2
CASSLKGLATYNEQFF
TGTGCCAGCAGCTTAAAGGGACTAGCGACTTACAATGAGCAGTTCTTC
>-|TRBJ2-5|13|few|TRBV7-9
CASRGFGQETQYF
TGTGCCAGCCGGGGATTCGGGCAAGAGACCCAGTACTTC
>-|TRBJ2-1|15|once|TRBV7-3
CASSLTRTSYNEQFF
TGTGCCAGCAGCTTAACTAGGACAAGCTACAATGAGCAGTTCTTC
>-|TRBJ1-3|16|few|TRBV9
CASSVDVWRTGNTIYF
TGTGCCAGCAGCGTAGACGTGTGGAGGACTGGAAACACCATATATTTT
>-|TRBJ1-2|13|-|TRBV6-4
CASSERGDYGYTF
TGTGCCAGCAGTGAAAGGGGTGACTATGGCTACACCTTC
>TRBD1|TRBJ2-7|15|-|TRBV4-3
CASSQDRGTGGEQYF
TGCGCCAGCAGCCAAGATAGGGGGACAGGGGGGGAGCAGTACTTC
>-|TRBJ2-7|14|-|TRBV27
CASRGIRRGHEQYF
TGTGCCAGCAGGGGGATCAGGAGGGGCCACGAGCAGTACTTC
>TRBD1|TRBJ2-1|15|-|TRBV7-2
CASSSNRDSYNEQFF
TGTGCCAGCAGCTCAAACCGGGACAGTTACAATGAGCAGTTCTTC
>TRBD2|TRBJ2-1|16|-|TRBV11-2
CASSLIAGWGVNEQFF
TGTGCCAGCAGCCTAATAGCGGGCTGGGGTGTGAATGAGCAGTTCTTC
>TRBD2|TRBJ2-4|18|-|TRBV11-2
CASSSGLAGDLSKNIQYF
TGTGCCAGCAGCTCGGGACTAGCGGGGGACCTTAGTAAAAACATTCAGTACTTC
>-|TRBJ1-2|11|once|TRBV29-1
CSVERGYGYTF
TGCAGCGTTGAAAGGGGCTATGGCTACACCTTC
>-|TRBJ1-1|14|-|TRBV6-6
CASSYGGADTEAFF
TGTGCCAGCAGTTATGGGGGCGCGGACACTGAAGCTTTCTTT
>-|TRBJ2-5|13|once|TRBV27
CASSLGALETQYF
TGTGCCAGCAGTCTAGGGGCTCTGGAGACCCAGTACTTC
>-|TRBJ1-2|15|-|TRBV2
CASSEVGVTFDGYTF
TGTGCCAGCAGTGAAGTCGGAGTAACCTTTGATGGCTACACCTTC
>-|TRBJ2-5|13|-|TRBV7-9
CASSPSQGETQYF
TGTGCCAGCAGCCCATCACAGGGTGAGACCCAGTACTTC
>TRBD2|TRBJ2-1|12|-|TRBV29-1
CSETSGRDEQFF
TGCAGTGAGACTAGCGGGAGAGATGAGCAGTTCTTC
>TRBD2|TRBJ2-1|15|-|TRBV5-1
CASSMTSGSAGEQFF
TGCGCCAGCAGCATGACTAGCGGGAGTGCGGGTGAGCAGTTCTTC
>TRBD2|TRBJ2-1|15|-|TRBV5-6
CASSSSGGAANEQFF
TGTGCCAGCAGCTCTAGCGGGGGGGCCGCCAATGAGCAGTTCTTC
>-|TRBJ1-5|14|-|TRBV15
CATSPRQTNQPQHF
TGTGCCACCAGCCCAAGACAGACTAATCAGCCCCAGCATTTT
>TRBD1|TRBJ1-2|14|-|TRBV7-2
CASSLEQGEYGYTF
TGTGCCAGCAGCTTAGAACAGGGGGAGTATGGCTACACCTTC
>TRBD2|TRBJ2-7|15|few|TRBV7-9
CASSLGTSLTYEQYF
TGTGCCAGCAGCTTAGGGACTAGCCTAACCTACGAGCAGTACTTC
>TRBD2|TRBJ2-1|15|-|TRBV4-2
CASSQGLAGANEQFF
TGTGCCAGCAGCCAAGGACTAGCGGGAGCCAATGAGCAGTTCTTC
>TRBD2|TRBJ2-2|16|-|TRBV6-6
CASSYSGGGNTGELFF
TGTGCCAGCAGTTACAGTGGCGGGGGTAACACCGGGGAGCTGTTTTTT
>TRBD1|TRBJ2-3|15|once|TRBV6-1
CASSEPGQLTDTQYF
TGTGCCAGCAGTGAACCGGGACAGCTCACAGATACGCAGTATTTT
>TRBD1|TRBJ1-6|15|-|TRBV5-5
CASSVGTGGFSPLHF
TGTGCCAGCAGCGTAGGGACAGGGGGCTTTTCACCCCTCCACTTT
>TRBD2|TRBJ2-3|17|-|TRBV3-1/TRBV3-2
CASSQEGLAGSTDTQYF
TGTGCCAGCAGCCAAGAAGGCCTAGCGGGAAGCACAGATACGCAGTATTTT
>TRBD1|TRBJ1-5|14|-|TRBV7-2
CASSLGGQAGSQHF
TGTGCCAGCAGCTTAGGGGGACAGGCGGGATCCCAGCATTTT
>TRBD1|TRBJ2-5|16|-|TRBV18
CASSPTSPGQGETQYF
TGTGCCAGCTCACCGACTTCGCCGGGACAGGGAGAGACCCAGTACTTC
>-|TRBJ1-3|13|-|TRBV19
CASTGTVGNTIYF
TGTGCCAGTACCGGGACTGTTGGAAACACCATATATTTT
>TRBD1|TRBJ1-2|16|-|TRBV19
CASSTRGQGMNYGYTF
TGTGCCAGTAGTACCCGAGGACAGGGGATGAACTATGGCTACACCTTC
>-|TRBJ1-3|15|-|TRBV4-1
CASSQEGVTGNTIYF
TGCGCCAGCAGCCAAGAGGGAGTGACGGGAAACACCATATATTTT
>-|TRBJ2-3|17|-|TRBV28
CASSSPLGFTSTDTQYF
TGTGCCAGCAGTTCGCCCCTCGGGTTTACTAGCACAGATACGCAGTATTTT
>-|TRBJ2-3|14|once|TRBV2
CASKTGTSTDTQYF
TGTGCCAGCAAGACAGGGACTAGCACAGATACGCAGTATTTT
>-|TRBJ2-7|12|few|TRBV5-1
CASSISRDEQYF
TGCGCCAGCAGCATAAGTCGCGACGAGCAGTACTTC
>-|TRBJ2-1|14|-|TRBV27
CASSLEASYNEQFF
TGTGCCAGCAGTTTGGAGGCCTCCTACAATGAGCAGTTCTTC